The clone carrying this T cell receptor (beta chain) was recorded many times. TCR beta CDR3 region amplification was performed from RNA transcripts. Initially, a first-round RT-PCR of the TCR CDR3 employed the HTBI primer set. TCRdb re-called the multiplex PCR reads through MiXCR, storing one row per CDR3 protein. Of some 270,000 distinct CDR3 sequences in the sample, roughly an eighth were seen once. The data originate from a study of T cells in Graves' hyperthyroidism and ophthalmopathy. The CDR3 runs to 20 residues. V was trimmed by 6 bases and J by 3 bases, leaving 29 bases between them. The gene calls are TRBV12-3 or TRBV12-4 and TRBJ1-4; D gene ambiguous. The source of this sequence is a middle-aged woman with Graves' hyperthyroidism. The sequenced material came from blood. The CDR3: CASSPILPGRIAPANEKLFF. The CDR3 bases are TGTGCCAGCAGCCCCATTTTGCCCGGAAGAATTGCACCAGCTAATGAAAAACTGTTTTTT.